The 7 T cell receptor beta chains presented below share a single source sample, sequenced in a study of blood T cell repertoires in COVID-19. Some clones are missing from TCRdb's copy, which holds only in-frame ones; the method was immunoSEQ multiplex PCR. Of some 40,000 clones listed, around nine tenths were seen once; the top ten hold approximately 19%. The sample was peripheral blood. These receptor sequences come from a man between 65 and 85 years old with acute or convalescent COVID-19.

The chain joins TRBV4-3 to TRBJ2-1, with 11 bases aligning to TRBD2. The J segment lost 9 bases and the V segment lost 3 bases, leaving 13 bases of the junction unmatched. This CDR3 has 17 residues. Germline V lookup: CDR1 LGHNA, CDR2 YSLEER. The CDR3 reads CASSQATSGSFPGEQFF. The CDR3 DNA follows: TGCGCCAGCAGCCAGGCCACTAGCGGGAGTTTCCCAGGTGAGCAGTTCTTC.

This CDR3 reads CASSWIGTRGDEQYF. The CDR3 DNA reads TGTGCCAGCAGCTGGATTGGGACTAGAGGTGACGAGCAGTACTTC. The rearrangement uses TRBV5-6 and TRBJ2-7; 8 bases map to TRBD2. The germline V gene has CDR1 SGHDT and CDR2 YYEEEE. This CDR3 has 15 amino acids. V shed 3 bases and J 5 bases; nucleotides not matched to a gene: 10.

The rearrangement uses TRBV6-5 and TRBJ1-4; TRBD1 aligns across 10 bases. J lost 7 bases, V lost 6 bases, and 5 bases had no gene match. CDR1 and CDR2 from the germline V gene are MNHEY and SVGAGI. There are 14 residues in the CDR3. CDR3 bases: TGTGCCAGCAGACGACAGGGGGCGCGTGAAAAACTGTTTTTT. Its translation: CASRRQGAREKLFF.

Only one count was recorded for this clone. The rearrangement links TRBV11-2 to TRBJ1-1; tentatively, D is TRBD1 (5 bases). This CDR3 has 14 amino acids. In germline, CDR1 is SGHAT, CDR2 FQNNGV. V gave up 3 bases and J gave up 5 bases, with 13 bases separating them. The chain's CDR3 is CASSFPGWGTEAFF. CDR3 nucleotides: TGTGCCAGCAGCTTCCCAGGGTGGGGTACTGAAGCTTTCTTT.

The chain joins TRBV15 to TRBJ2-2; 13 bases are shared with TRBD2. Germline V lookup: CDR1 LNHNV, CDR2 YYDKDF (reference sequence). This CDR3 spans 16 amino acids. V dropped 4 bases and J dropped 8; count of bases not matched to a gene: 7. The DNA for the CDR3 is TGTGCCACCAGCATTGGACTAGCGGGAGTTGGAGGGGAGCTGTTTTTT. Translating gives CATSIGLAGVGGELFF.

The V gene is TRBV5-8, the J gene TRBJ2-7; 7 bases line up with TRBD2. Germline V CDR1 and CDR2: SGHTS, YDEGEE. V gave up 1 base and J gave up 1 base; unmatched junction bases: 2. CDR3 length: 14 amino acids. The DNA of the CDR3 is TGTGCCAGCAGCTTGAGGCGGGAGTCCTACGAGCAGTACTTC. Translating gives CASSLRRESYEQYF. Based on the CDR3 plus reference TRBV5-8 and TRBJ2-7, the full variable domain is EAGVTQSPTHLIKTRGQQATLRCSPISGHTSVYWYQQALGLGLQFLLWYDEGEERNRGNFPPRFSGRQFPNYSSELNVNALELEDSALYLCASSLRRESYEQYFGPGTRLTVT.

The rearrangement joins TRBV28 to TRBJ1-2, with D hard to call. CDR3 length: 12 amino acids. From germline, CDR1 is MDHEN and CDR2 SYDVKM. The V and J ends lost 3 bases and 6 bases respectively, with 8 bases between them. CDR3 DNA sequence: TGTGCCAGCAGTTTGAGCGGGAATGGCTACACCTTC. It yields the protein CASSLSGNGYTF.